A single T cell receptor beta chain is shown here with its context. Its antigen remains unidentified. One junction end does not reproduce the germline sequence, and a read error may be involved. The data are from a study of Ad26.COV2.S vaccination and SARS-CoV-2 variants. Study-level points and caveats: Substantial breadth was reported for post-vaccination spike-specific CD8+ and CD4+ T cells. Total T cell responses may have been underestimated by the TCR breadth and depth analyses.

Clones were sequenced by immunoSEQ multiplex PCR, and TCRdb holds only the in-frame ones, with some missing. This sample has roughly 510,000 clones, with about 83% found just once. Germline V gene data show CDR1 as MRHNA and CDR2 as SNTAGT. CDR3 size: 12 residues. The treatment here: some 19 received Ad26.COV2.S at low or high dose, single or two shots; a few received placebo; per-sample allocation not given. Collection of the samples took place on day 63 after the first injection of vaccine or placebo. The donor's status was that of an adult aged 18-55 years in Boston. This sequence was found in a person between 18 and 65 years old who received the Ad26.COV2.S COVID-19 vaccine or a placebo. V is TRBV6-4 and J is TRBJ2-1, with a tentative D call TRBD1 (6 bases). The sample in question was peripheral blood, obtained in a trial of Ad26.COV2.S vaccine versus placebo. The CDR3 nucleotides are TGTGCCACCAGTACACAGGGCAGTGAGCAGTTCTTC. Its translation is CATSTQGSEQFF.